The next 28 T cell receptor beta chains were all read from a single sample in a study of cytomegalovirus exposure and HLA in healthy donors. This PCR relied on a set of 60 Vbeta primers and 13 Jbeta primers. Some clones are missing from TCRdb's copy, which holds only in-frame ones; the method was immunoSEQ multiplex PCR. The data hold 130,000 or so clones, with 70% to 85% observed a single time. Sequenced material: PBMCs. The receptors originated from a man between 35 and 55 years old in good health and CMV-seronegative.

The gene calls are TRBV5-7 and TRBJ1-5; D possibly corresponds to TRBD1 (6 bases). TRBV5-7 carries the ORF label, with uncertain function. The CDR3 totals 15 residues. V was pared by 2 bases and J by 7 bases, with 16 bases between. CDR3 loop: CASSLGTGTRQPQHF. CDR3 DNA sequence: TGTGCCAGCAGCTTAGGAACCGGGACAAGGCAGCCCCAGCATTTT.

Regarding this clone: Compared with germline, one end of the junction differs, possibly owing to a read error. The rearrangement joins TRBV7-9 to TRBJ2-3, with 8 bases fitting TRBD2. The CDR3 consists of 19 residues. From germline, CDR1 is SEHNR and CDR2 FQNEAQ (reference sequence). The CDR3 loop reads CSSSRFPRSGEEGTDTQYF. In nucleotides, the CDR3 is TGTTCCAGCAGCCGATTCCCACGTAGCGGGGAGGAAGGCACAGATACGCAGTATTTT.

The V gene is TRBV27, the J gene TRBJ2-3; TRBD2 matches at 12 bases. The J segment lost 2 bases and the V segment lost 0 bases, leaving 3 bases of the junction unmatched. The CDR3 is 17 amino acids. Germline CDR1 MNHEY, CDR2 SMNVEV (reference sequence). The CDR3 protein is CASSLSTSGSPTDTQYF. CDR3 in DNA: TGTGCCAGCAGTTTATCGACTAGCGGGAGTCCCACAGATACGCAGTATTTT.

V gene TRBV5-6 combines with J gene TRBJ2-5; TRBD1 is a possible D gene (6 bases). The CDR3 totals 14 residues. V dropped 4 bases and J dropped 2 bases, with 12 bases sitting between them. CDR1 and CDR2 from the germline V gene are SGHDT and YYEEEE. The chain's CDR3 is CASSRTVSQETQYF. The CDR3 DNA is TGTGCCAGCAGCCGGACAGTTTCACAAGAGACCCAGTACTTC.

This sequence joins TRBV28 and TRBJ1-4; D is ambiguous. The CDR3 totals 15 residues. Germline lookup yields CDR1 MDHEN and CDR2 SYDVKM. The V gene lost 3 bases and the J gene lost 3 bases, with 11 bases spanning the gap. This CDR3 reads CASSLLGTANEKLFF. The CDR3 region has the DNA TGTGCCAGCAGTTTGTTGGGCACCGCTAATGAAAAACTGTTTTTT.

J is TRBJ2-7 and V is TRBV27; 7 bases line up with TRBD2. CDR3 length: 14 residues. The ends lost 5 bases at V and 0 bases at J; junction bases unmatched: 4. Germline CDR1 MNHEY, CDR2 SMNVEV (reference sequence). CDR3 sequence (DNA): TGTGCCAGCAGTAAAATAGCGGGCTCCTACGAGCAGTACTTC. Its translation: CASSKIAGSYEQYF.

The CDR3 DNA reads TGTGCCAGCAGCTTCCGGGACAGGGTTGGTGAGCAGTTCTTC. Protein sequence: CASSFRDRVGEQFF. The V and J genes are TRBV7-2 and TRBJ2-1; 9 nucleotides line up with TRBD1. The CDR3 consists of 14 residues. From germline, CDR1 is SGHTA and CDR2 FQGNSA. V dropped 3 bases and J dropped 9; count of bases not matched to a gene: 6.

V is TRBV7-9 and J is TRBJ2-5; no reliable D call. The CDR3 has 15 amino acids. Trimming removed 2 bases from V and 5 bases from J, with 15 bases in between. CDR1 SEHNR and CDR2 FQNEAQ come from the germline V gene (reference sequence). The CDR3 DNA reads TGTGCCAGCAGCTTATTGTTTTCTGCGGTGGAGACCCAGTACTTC. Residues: CASSLLFSAVETQYF.

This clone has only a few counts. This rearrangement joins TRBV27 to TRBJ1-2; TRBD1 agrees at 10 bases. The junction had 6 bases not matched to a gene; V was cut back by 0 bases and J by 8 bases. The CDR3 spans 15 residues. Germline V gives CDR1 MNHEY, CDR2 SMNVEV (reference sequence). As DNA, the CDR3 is TGTGCCAGCAGTTTATCGAGACAGGGGGCGCGCGGCTACACCTTC. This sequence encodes CASSLSRQGARGYTF.

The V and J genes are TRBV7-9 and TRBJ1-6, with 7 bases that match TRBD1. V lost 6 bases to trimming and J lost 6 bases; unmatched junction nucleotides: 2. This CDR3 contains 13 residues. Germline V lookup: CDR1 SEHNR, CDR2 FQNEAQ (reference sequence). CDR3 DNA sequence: TGTGCCAGCAGTCACAGGGGTAATTCACCCCTCCACTTT. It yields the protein CASSHRGNSPLHF.

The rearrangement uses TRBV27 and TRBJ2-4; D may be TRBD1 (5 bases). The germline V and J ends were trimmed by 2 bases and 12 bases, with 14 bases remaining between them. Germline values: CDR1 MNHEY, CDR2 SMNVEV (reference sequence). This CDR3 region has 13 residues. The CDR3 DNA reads TGTGCCAGCAGTTTAGCGCGTAACGACAGTCAGTACTTC. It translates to CASSLARNDSQYF.

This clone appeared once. The CDR3, as DNA: TGTGCCAGCATGCAACGGGGACTAGCGGGCCAGTACTTC. It is translated as CASMQRGLAGQYF. The rearrangement uses TRBV6-1 and TRBJ2-7; 12 nucleotides match TRBD2. The CDR3 spans 13 residues. CDR1 is MNHNS, CDR2 SASEGT, per germline. The V gene end was trimmed by 7 bases and the J gene end by 10 bases; junction bases not matched to a gene: 8.

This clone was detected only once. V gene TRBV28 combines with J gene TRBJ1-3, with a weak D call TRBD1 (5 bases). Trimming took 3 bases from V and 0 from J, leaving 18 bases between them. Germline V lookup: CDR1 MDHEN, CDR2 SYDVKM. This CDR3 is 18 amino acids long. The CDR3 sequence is CASSFLTRGSRSGNTIYF. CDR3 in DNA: TGTGCCAGCAGTTTCCTTACCCGGGGGTCTCGCTCTGGAAACACCATATATTTT.

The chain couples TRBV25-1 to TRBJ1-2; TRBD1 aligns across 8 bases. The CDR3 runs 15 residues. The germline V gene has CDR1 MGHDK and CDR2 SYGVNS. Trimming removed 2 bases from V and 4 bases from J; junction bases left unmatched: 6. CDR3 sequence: CASSEPTGGSYGYTF. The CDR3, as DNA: TGTGCCAGCAGTGAACCAACAGGGGGGTCCTATGGCTACACCTTC.

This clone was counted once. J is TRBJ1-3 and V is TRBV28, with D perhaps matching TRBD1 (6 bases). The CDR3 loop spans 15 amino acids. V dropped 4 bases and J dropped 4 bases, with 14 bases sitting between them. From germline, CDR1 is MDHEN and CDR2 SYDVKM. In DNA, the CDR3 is TGTGCCAGCAGTTACAGGGAAAATAAGGGAAACACCATATATTTT. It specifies CASSYRENKGNTIYF.

Written as DNA, the CDR3 is TGTGCCAGCAGCTCAGGGACTGCGTATCAGCCCCAGCATTTT. As protein: CASSSGTAYQPQHF. This chain links TRBV7-2 with TRBJ1-5, with D possibly matching TRBD1 (5 bases). The CDR3 loop spans 14 amino acids. Germline V gene data show CDR1 as SGHTA and CDR2 as FQGNSA. Trimming left V 4 bases short and J 5 bases short, with 12 bases between.

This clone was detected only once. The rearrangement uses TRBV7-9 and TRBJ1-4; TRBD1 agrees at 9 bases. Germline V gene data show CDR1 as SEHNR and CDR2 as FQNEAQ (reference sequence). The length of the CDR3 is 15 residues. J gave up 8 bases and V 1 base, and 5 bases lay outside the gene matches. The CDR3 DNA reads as TGTGCCAGCAGCTTAGGACAGGGGGTAAAGGAAAAACTGTTTTTT. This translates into CASSLGQGVKEKLFF. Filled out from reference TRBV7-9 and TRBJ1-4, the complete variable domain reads DTGVSQNPRHKITKRGQNVTFRCDPISEHNRLYWYRQTLGQGPEFLTYFQNEAQLEKSRLLSDRFSAERPKGSFSTLEIQRTEQGDSAMYLCASSLGQGVKEKLFFGSGTQLSVL.

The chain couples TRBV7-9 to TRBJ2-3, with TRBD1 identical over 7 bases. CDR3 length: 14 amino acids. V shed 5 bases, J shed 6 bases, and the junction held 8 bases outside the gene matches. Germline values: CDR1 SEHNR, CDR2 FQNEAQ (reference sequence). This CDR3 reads CASSPVDRSDTQYF. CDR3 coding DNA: TGTGCCAGCAGCCCCGTGGACAGGAGTGATACGCAGTATTTT.

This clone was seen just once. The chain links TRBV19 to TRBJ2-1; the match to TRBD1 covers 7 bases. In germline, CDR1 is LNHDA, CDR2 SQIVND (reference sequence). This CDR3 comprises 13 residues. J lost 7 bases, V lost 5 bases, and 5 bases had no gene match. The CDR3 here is CASSWTGGNEQFF. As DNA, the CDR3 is TGTGCCAGTAGTTGGACAGGCGGGAATGAGCAGTTCTTC.

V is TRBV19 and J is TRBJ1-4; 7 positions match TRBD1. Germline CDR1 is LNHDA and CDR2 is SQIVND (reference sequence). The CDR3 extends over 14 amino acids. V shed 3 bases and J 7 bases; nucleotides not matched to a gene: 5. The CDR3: CASSILTGREKLFF. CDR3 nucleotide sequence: TGTGCCAGTAGTATCTTGACAGGGCGTGAAAAACTGTTTTTT.

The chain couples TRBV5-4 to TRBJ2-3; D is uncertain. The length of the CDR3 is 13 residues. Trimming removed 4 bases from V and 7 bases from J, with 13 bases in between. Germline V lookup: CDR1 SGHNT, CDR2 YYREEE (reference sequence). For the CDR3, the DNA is TGTGCCAGCAGCCGCGGAACGGAGAATACGCAGTATTTT. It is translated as CASSRGTENTQYF.

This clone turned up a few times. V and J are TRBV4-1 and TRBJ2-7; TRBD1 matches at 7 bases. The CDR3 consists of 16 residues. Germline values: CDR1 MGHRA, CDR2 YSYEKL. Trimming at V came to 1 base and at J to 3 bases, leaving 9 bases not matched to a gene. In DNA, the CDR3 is TGCGCCAGCAGCCAAGCCGGGACAGCGGCAGTCTACGAGCAGTACTTC. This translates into CASSQAGTAAVYEQYF.

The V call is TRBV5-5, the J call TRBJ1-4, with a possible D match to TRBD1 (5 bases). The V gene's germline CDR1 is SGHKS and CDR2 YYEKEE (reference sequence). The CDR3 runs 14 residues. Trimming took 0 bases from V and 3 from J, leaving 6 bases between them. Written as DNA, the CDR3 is TGTGCCAGCAGCTTGGGACAGCCTAATGAAAAACTGTTTTTT. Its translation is CASSLGQPNEKLFF.

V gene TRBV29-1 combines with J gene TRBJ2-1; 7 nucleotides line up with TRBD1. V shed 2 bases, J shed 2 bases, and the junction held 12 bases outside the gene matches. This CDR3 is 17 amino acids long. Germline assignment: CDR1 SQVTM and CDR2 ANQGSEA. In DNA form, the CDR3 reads TGCAGCGTTGAACACGTGGGACAGACCGACACCTACAATGAGCAGTTCTTC. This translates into CSVEHVGQTDTYNEQFF.

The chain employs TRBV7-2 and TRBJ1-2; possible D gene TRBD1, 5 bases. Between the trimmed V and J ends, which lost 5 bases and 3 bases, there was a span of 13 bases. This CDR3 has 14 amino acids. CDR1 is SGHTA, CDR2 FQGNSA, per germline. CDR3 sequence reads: CASSPLGGDYGYTF. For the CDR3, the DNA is TGTGCCAGCAGCCCCCTGGGAGGGGACTATGGCTACACCTTC.

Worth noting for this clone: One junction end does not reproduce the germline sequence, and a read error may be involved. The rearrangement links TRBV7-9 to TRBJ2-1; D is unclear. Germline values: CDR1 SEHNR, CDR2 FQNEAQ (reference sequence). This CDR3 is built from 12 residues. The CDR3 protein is CSSSLTNREQFF. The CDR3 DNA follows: TGTTCCAGCAGCTTAACTAATCGAGAGCAGTTCTTC.

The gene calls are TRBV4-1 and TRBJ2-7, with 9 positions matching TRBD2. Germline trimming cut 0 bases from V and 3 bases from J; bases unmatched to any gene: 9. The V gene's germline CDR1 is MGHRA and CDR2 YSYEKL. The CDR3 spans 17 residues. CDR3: CASSQDSGRSSLYEQYF. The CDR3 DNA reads TGCGCCAGCAGCCAAGACAGCGGGAGGTCCTCCCTCTACGAGCAGTACTTC.

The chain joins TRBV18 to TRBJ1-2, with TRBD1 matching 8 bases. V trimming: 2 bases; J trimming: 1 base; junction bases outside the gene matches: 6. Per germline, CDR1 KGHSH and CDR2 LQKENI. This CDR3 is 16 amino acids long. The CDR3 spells CASSPSDRADNYGYTF. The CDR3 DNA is TGTGCCAGCTCACCATCGGACAGGGCAGATAACTATGGCTACACCTTC.